Listed below are T cell receptor beta chains from one sample, sequenced in a study of CD8+ T cells in alopecia areata. Profiled with immunoSEQ multiplex PCR; TCRdb holds only in-frame clones, not every one. Counted here are 140,000 or so clones, approximately 51% occurring once; the ten biggest clones make up roughly 0.92%. Sequencing was performed on CD4+ T cells sorted from blood, taken at week 0. The receptors derive from a human donor with alopecia areata. CDR3s include the opening cysteine and the closing phenylalanine or tryptophan. The D gene is left open where the match is weak. Not all rows give a size; the values are once, few, many and, for expanded clones, a class.

V	J	D	size	CDR3	DNA
TRBV29-1	TRBJ1-4	TRBD1	few	CSVGGTGLGEKLFF	TGCAGCGTTGGAGGGACAGGGCTAGGAGAAAAACTGTTTTTT
TRBV29-1	TRBJ2-7	TRBD1	few	CSVVTQGVSYEQYF	TGCAGCGTTGTAACGCAGGGGGTATCCTACGAGCAGTACTTC
TRBV5-4	TRBJ1-2	TRBD1	-	CASSLGDRSYGYTF	TGTGCCAGCAGCTTGGGGGACAGGAGCTATGGCTACACCTTC
TRBV6-5	TRBJ2-7	TRBD1	-	CASRRPGQGVNEQYF	TGTGCCAGCAGACGTCCGGGACAGGGGGTCAACGAGCAGTACTTC
TRBV7-2	TRBJ1-3	-	-	CASSPGRTIYF	TGTGCCAGCAGCCCAGGACGGACCATATATTTT
TRBV7-2	TRBJ2-1	-	medium-sized	CASSRITRNEQFF	TGTGCCAGCAGCCGAATAACTAGGAATGAGCAGTTCTTC
TRBV10-3	TRBJ2-5	-	-	CAISRGFSETQYF	TGTGCCATCAGCCGGGGGTTCTCGGAGACCCAGTACTTC
TRBV7-2	TRBJ2-3	TRBD2	few	CASSSQLAATDTQYF	TGTGCCAGCAGCTCCCAACTAGCGGCCACAGATACGCAGTATTTT
TRBV7-2	TRBJ2-4	-	-	CASSRTTKNIQYF	TGTGCCAGCAGCAGAACAACCAAAAACATTCAGTACTTC
TRBV7-9	TRBJ1-1	-	-	CASSLGTANTEAFF	TGTGCCAGCAGCTTAGGGACAGCCAACACTGAAGCTTTCTTT
TRBV29-1	TRBJ2-7	TRBD1	-	CSVDRGLGEQYF	TGCAGCGTTGACAGGGGGCTAGGAGAGCAGTACTTC
TRBV6-5	TRBJ1-1	-	-	CASSKPTANTEAFF	TGTGCCAGCAGTAAACCGACAGCGAACACTGAAGCTTTCTTT
TRBV9	TRBJ1-4	TRBD1	many	CASSGGQGEKLFF	TGTGCCAGCAGCGGGGGACAGGGCGAAAAACTGTTTTTT
TRBV4-1	TRBJ2-5	-	-	CASSRTPGSSGQETQYF	TGCGCCAGCAGCCGAACCCCAGGGAGTAGCGGCCAAGAGACCCAGTACTTC
TRBV30	TRBJ2-7	-	-	CAWSGTSYEQYF	TGTGCCTGGAGCGGTACAAGCTACGAGCAGTACTTC
TRBV4-2	TRBJ1-2	-	-	CASSPMVTADYGYTF	TGTGCCAGCAGTCCAATGGTAACAGCGGACTATGGCTACACCTTC
TRBV30	TRBJ1-5	-	-	CAWSVDNNQPQHF	TGTGCCTGGAGTGTCGATAACAATCAGCCCCAGCATTTT
TRBV10-3	TRBJ1-2	TRBD1	few	CAISAQGTYGYTF	TGTGCCATCAGTGCACAGGGGACCTATGGCTACACCTTC
TRBV7-2	TRBJ2-1	-	-	CASSSLGLASSYNEQFF	TGTGCCAGCAGCTCCCTTGGTCTAGCGAGCTCCTACAATGAGCAGTTCTTC
TRBV7-2	TRBJ2-1	-	-	CASSLVREQFF	TGTGCCAGCAGCTTAGTCCGGGAGCAGTTCTTC
TRBV7-8	TRBJ2-3	-	-	CASSLDSRDTQYF	TGTGCCAGCAGCTTAGATTCCCGGGATACGCAGTATTTT
TRBV30	TRBJ2-7	-	-	CAWRDLRVSYEQYF	TGTGCCTGGAGAGACCTCAGGGTTTCCTACGAGCAGTACTTC
TRBV29-1	TRBJ2-2	-	-	CSVEEGKGELFF	TGCAGCGTTGAGGAAGGGAAGGGGGAGCTGTTTTTT
TRBV4-1	TRBJ1-1	TRBD1	-	CASSQQGAHTEAFF	TGCGCCAGCAGCCAGCAGGGGGCGCATACTGAAGCTTTCTTT
TRBV25-1	TRBJ1-1	-	-	CASSESGARAFF	TGTGCCAGCAGTGAAAGCGGGGCTCGGGCTTTCTTT
TRBV29-1	TRBJ2-5	TRBD2	few	CCGTSGSWETQYF	TGTTGCGGGACTAGCGGGAGTTGGGAGACCCAGTACTTC
TRBV7-9	TRBJ1-5	-	-	CASSSGRHNQPQHF	TGTGCCAGCAGCTCGGGACGGCACAATCAGCCCCAGCATTTT
TRBV19	TRBJ1-2	TRBD1	-	CASTTGALDRRTNYGYTF	TGTGCCAGTACCACGGGGGCATTGGACAGGAGAACTAACTATGGCTACACCTTC
TRBV4-3	TRBJ2-7	TRBD1	few	CASSQDLGGGSYEQYF	TGCGCCAGCAGCCAAGATCTAGGGGGCGGCTCCTACGAGCAGTACTTC
TRBV28	TRBJ2-3	TRBD2	few	CASSHSGRVRDTQYF	TGTGCCAGCAGTCATTCCGGGAGGGTCAGAGATACGCAGTATTTT
TRBV11-1	TRBJ2-1	TRBD2	-	CASSLVAGNTYNEQFF	TGTGCCAGCAGCTTGGTAGCGGGAAACACCTACAATGAGCAGTTCTTC
TRBV27	TRBJ1-2	-	few	CASSLSRRVQNYGYTF	TGTGCCAGCAGTTTATCGAGGCGGGTTCAGAACTATGGCTACACCTTC
TRBV6-6	TRBJ2-1	-	many	CASSETRSYNEQFF	TGTGCCAGCAGTGAGACCCGCTCCTACAATGAGCAGTTCTTC
TRBV30	TRBJ2-5	-	few	CAWSPREAQYF	TGTGCCTGGAGTCCTCGAGAGGCCCAGTACTTC
TRBV30	TRBJ1-3	-	few	CAWAAGSGNTIYF	TGTGCCTGGGCCGCAGGCTCTGGAAACACCATATATTTT
TRBV30	TRBJ2-4	-	-	CAWSTGAKNIQYF	TGTGCCTGGAGTACCGGAGCCAAAAACATTCAGTACTTC
TRBV4-2	TRBJ1-5	-	-	CASSQGQSNQPQHF	TGTGCCAGCAGCCAGGGACAAAGCAATCAGCCCCAGCATTTT
TRBV30	TRBJ1-4	-	few	CAWSVKEKLFF	TGTGCCTGGAGTGTAAAAGAAAAACTGTTTTTT
TRBV7-9	TRBJ2-5	-	-	CASSLSETQYF	TGTGCCAGCAGCTTAAGCGAGACCCAGTACTTC
TRBV19	TRBJ1-5	TRBD1	-	CASSLWTGGGQPQHF	TGTGCCAGTAGTTTGTGGACAGGGGGCGGTCAGCCCCAGCATTTT
TRBV7-2	TRBJ1-1	-	few	CASSFARGKTEAFF	TGTGCCAGCAGCTTCGCCCGAGGGAAGACTGAAGCTTTCTTT
TRBV18	TRBJ2-3	TRBD1	once	CASLTGQGETDTQYF	TGTGCCAGCTTAACCGGACAGGGGGAGACAGATACGCAGTATTTT
TRBV2	TRBJ2-7	-	once	CASSATRQAYEQYF	TGTGCCAGCAGTGCGACGCGGCAGGCCTACGAGCAGTACTTC
TRBV2	TRBJ2-2	TRBD2	-	CASGRGDTGELFF	TGTGCCAGCGGACGGGGGGACACCGGGGAGCTGTTTTTT
TRBV5-1	TRBJ2-1	-	-	CASSFVNEQFF	TGCGCCAGCAGCTTTGTAAATGAGCAGTTCTTC
TRBV5-4	TRBJ2-1	-	-	CASSFGGSPGLNEQFF	TGTGCCAGCAGCTTTGGGGGGAGCCCTGGTCTCAATGAGCAGTTCTTC
TRBV7-7	TRBJ2-5	-	-	CASSPGGNQETQYF	TGTGCCAGCAGCCCCGGCGGAAACCAAGAGACCCAGTACTTC
TRBV29-1	TRBJ2-1	-	few	CSDLGRYNEQFF	TGCAGCGACCTCGGACGGTACAATGAGCAGTTCTTC
TRBV30	TRBJ1-1	TRBD1	-	CAWSAYRGMNTEAFF	TGTGCCTGGAGTGCATACAGGGGCATGAACACTGAAGCTTTCTTT
TRBV5-6	TRBJ2-7	-	-	CASSSEAGLPYEQYF	TGTGCCAGCAGCTCTGAGGCGGGCTTACCCTACGAGCAGTACTTC
TRBV4-2	TRBJ1-2	-	-	CASSQLSVDGYTF	TGTGCCAGCAGCCAACTTTCCGTGGATGGCTACACCTTC
TRBV9	TRBJ2-3	TRBD1	-	CASSARGDRGKDTQYF	TGTGCCAGCAGCGCCCGAGGGGACAGGGGGAAAGATACGCAGTATTTT
TRBV2	TRBJ2-7	TRBD2	few	CASRPTSGKLYEQYF	TGTGCCAGCAGGCCTACTAGCGGGAAGCTTTACGAGCAGTACTTC
TRBV5-1	TRBJ2-7	TRBD1	-	CASNPNRGDEQYF	TGCGCCAGCAACCCAAACAGGGGCGACGAGCAGTACTTC
TRBV7-9	TRBJ1-1	-	-	CASSTDRNTEAFF	TGTGCCAGCAGCACCGACAGGAACACTGAAGCTTTCTTT
TRBV29-1	TRBJ2-7	-	-	CSVDLAGYEQYF	TGCAGCGTTGACCTCGCAGGCTACGAGCAGTACTTC
TRBV18	TRBJ2-7	TRBD1	few	CASSPPGQVFEQYF	TGTGCCAGCTCACCACCGGGACAGGTCTTCGAGCAGTACTTC
TRBV5-6	TRBJ2-7	-	few	CASSLSREQYF	TGTGCCAGCAGCTTGAGTAGGGAGCAGTACTTC
TRBV29-1	TRBJ2-2	-	few	CSAKGAGELFF	TGCAGCGCTAAGGGAGCCGGGGAGCTGTTTTTT
TRBV30	TRBJ2-7	TRBD2	-	CAWSAGGDEQYF	TGTGCCTGGAGTGCGGGAGGAGACGAGCAGTACTTC